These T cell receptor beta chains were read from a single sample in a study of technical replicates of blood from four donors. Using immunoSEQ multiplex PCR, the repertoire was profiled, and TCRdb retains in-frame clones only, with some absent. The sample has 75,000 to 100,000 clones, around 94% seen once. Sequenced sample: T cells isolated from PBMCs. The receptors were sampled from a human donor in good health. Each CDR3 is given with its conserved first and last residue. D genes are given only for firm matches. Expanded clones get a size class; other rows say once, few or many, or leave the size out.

TGTGCCAGCAGTGAGCGGGGCAGGGGGCAAATCAATCAGCCCCAGCATTTT	CASSERGRGQINQPQHF	17	.	TRBD1	TRBV2	TRBJ1-5
TGTGCCAGCAGCCGTCTGGAGATCGCCAATACGCAGTATTTT	CASSRLEIANTQYF	14	.	.	TRBV7-2	TRBJ2-3
TGTGCCTGGAGTACCCCCACAGGGATGAACACTGAAGCTTTCTTT	CAWSTPTGMNTEAFF	15	.	.	TRBV30	TRBJ1-1
TGTGCCAGCCTAGACAGGAGCTACGAAAAACTGTTTTTT	CASLDRSYEKLFF	13	.	.	TRBV2	TRBJ1-4
TGCGCCAGCAGGCCTCCGGGACAGGGGGCGGGGGGCTACACCTTC	CASRPPGQGAGGYTF	15	.	TRBD1	TRBV5-1	TRBJ1-2
TGTGCCAGCAGCTTCCGGGAGGGCGACTACGAGCAGTACTTC	CASSFREGDYEQYF	14	.	TRBD2	TRBV7-2	TRBJ2-7
TGTGCCAGTAGTATCCCTTACCCCTTTGTACAGGGGGCTAGCACCGGGGAGCTGTTTTTT	CASSIPYPFVQGASTGELFF	20	.	TRBD1	TRBV19	TRBJ2-2
TGTGCCAGCAGCTTAGTAGTGTTACAGGGGGCTGGGGAGAACACTGAAGCTTTCTTT	CASSLVVLQGAGENTEAFF	19	.	TRBD1	TRBV7-9	TRBJ1-1
TGTGCCAGCAGTCCAACAGTCGGCAATCAGCCCCAGCATTTT	CASSPTVGNQPQHF	14	.	.	TRBV28	TRBJ1-5
TGCGCCAGCAGCCAAGCTCAAGGGACAGGGGGTTCTGAAGCTTTCTTT	CASSQAQGTGGSEAFF	16	.	TRBD1	TRBV4-1	TRBJ1-1
TGCGCCAGCAGCCCCGTGTCAGGGGACCGGTTTTCTGAAGCTTTCTTT	CASSPVSGDRFSEAFF	16	.	.	TRBV4-1	TRBJ1-1
TGTGCCAGCAGCGAGCGGGAGAACCCAGATACGCAGTATTTT	CASSERENPDTQYF	14	.	TRBD2	TRBV7-9	TRBJ2-3
TGTGCCAGCCTCGGACTAGCGGGAGATCGGGATGAGCAGTTCTTC	CASLGLAGDRDEQFF	15	.	TRBD2	TRBV19	TRBJ2-1
TGTGCCAGCAGCCCGCGGACTAGCGGGACAACCGGCGAGCAGTACTTC	CASSPRTSGTTGEQYF	16	.	TRBD2	TRBV7-9	TRBJ2-7
TGTGCCAGCAGTTACCCGCCACATACCATGAACACTGAAGCTTTCTTT	CASSYPPHTMNTEAFF	16	.	.	TRBV6-6	TRBJ1-1
TGTGCCAGCAGCTTAGTCGCAGGCTCGCCCGGGGAGCTGTTTTTT	CASSLVAGSPGELFF	15	.	.	TRBV7-6	TRBJ2-2
TGTGCCTGGAGTGTAGGCCAGCGGGGGGCTAAAGAGACCCAGTACTTC	CAWSVGQRGAKETQYF	16	.	TRBD2	TRBV30	TRBJ2-5
TGTGCCAGCAGTTCCATTAGCGGGATAGGTGCAGATACGCAGTATTTT	CASSSISGIGADTQYF	16	few	TRBD2	TRBV28	TRBJ2-3
TGTGCCAGCAGTTTATCATCAGGGGGCGGGACTGAAGCTTTCTTT	CASSLSSGGGTEAFF	15	once	TRBD1	TRBV27	TRBJ1-1
TGTGCCAGCAGCGACAGAAGCAACTCACCCCTCCACTTT	CASSDRSNSPLHF	13	.	.	TRBV6-4	TRBJ1-6
TGTGCCAGCAGCGCGGGACTCAGGGAGCAGTACTTC	CASSAGLREQYF	12	.	.	TRBV7-6	TRBJ2-7
TGCGCCAGCAGCTTGGCAACAGGGGGCCTCTCGGCCTACAATGAGCAGTTCTTC	CASSLATGGLSAYNEQFF	18	.	TRBD1	TRBV5-1	TRBJ2-1
TGCGCCAGCAGCTCCGGACTCACCGATTACAATGAGCAGTTCTTC	CASSSGLTDYNEQFF	15	.	.	TRBV5-1	TRBJ2-1
TGCAGCGTTGTATCGGGACAGGGCCCCCATCAGCCCCAGCATTTT	CSVVSGQGPHQPQHF	15	.	TRBD1	TRBV29-1	TRBJ1-5
TGTGCCAGCAGCCAAAACTTAGGAGCTAATGAAAAACTGTTTTTT	CASSQNLGANEKLFF	15	.	.	TRBV5-4	TRBJ1-4
TGTGCCAGCAGTGAACCGGGACAGGGGGGCCTTGAAGCTTTCTTT	CASSEPGQGGLEAFF	15	.	TRBD1	TRBV25-1	TRBJ1-1
TGCGCCAGCAGCTCCCCGGACAGGGGGGAGGGTGGCTACACCTTC	CASSSPDRGEGGYTF	15	.	TRBD1	TRBV5-1	TRBJ1-2
TGTGCCAGCAGTCCGGGGGAGCCATCCTATGGCTACACCTTC	CASSPGEPSYGYTF	14	.	.	TRBV28	TRBJ1-2
TGTGCCAGCAGCTCAAAGACAGTCAACTATGGCTACACCTTC	CASSSKTVNYGYTF	14	.	.	TRBV5-4	TRBJ1-2
TGTGCCAGCAGTTATGCGAGCTCCTACGAGCAGTACTTC	CASSYASSYEQYF	13	.	.	TRBV27	TRBJ2-7
TGCGCCAGCAGCTTTTATAGCGGGGGGGATAGCACAGATACGCAGTATTTT	CASSFYSGGDSTDTQYF	17	.	TRBD2	TRBV5-1	TRBJ2-3
TGTGCCAGCAGCCGGTACGACTCTGGAAACACCATATATTTT	CASSRYDSGNTIYF	14	.	.	TRBV5-4	TRBJ1-3
TGCGCCAGCAGTGAGTGGGACCTTCAGGGGGATACGCAGTATTTT	CASSEWDLQGDTQYF	15	.	.	TRBV10-2	TRBJ2-3
TGTGCCAGCAGCTTAGTCCAGAGCAGGGCCACCGGGGAGCTGTTTTTT	CASSLVQSRATGELFF	16	.	.	TRBV11-2	TRBJ2-2
TGTGCCAGCAGTGAATTCAGGGGAATGAACACTGAAGCTTTCTTT	CASSEFRGMNTEAFF	15	.	.	TRBV2	TRBJ1-1
TGCAGCGTTGGGGACAGGCCGACAGATACGCAGTATTTT	CSVGDRPTDTQYF	13	.	TRBD1	TRBV29-1	TRBJ2-3
TGCGCCAGCAGCTTGCGTGTAGCTAGTGAGCAGTTCTTC	CASSLRVASEQFF	13	.	.	TRBV5-1	TRBJ2-1
TGTGCCAGCAGTGACCTAGCCGTTTCCTACGAGCAGTACTTC	CASSDLAVSYEQYF	14	.	.	TRBV25-1	TRBJ2-7
TGCGCCAGCAGCCAAGACCAGTGGGCAACCGACCGGTATAATTCACCCCTCCACTTT	CASSQDQWATDRYNSPLHF	19	.	.	TRBV4-1	TRBJ1-6
TGTGCCTGGGGAAGAGCGGGACGCTCGTTCGGACCCCTCCACTTT	CAWGRAGRSFGPLHF	15	.	.	TRBV30	TRBJ1-6
TGCGCCAGCAGTATCGGACAGGGTCGATCCTACGAGCAGTACTTC	CASSIGQGRSYEQYF	15	.	TRBD1	TRBV5-1	TRBJ2-7